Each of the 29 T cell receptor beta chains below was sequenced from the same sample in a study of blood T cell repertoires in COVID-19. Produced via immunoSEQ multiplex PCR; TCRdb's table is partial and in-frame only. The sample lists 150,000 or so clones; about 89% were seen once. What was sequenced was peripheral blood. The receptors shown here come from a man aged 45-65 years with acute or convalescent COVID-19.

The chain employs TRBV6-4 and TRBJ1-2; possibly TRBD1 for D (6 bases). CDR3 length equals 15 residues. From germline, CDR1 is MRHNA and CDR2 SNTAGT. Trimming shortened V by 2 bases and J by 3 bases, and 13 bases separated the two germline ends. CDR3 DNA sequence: TGTGCCAGCAGTGACGATTCAGGGGACGACTATGGCTACACCTTC. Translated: CASSDDSGDDYGYTF.

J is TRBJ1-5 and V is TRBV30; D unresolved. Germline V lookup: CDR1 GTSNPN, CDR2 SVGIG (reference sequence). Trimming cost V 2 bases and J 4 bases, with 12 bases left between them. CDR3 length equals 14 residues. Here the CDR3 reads CAWSPGVGNQPQHF. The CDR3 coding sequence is TGTGCCTGGAGTCCCGGGGTTGGGAATCAGCCCCAGCATTTT.

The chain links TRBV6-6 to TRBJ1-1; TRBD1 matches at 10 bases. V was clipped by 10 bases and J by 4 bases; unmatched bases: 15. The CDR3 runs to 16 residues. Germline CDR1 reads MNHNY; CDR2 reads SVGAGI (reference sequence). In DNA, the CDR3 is TGTGCCACGTCTACCGGGACAGGGGCGATCGTCACTGAAGCTTTCTTT. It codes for CATSTGTGAIVTEAFF.

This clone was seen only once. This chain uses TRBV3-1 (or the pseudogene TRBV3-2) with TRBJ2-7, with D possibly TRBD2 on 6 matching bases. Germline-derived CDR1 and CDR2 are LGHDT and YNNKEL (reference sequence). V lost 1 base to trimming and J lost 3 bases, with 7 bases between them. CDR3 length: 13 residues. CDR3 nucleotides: TGTGCCAGCAGCCAAGGACTAGGCTACGAGCAGTACTTC. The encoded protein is CASSQGLGYEQYF.

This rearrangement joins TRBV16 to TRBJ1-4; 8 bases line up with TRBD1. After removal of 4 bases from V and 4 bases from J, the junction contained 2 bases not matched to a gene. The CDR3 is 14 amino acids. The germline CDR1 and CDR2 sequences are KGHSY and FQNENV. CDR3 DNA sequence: TGTGCCAGCAGCCCGACAGGGGATAATGAAAAACTGTTTTTT. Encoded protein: CASSPTGDNEKLFF.

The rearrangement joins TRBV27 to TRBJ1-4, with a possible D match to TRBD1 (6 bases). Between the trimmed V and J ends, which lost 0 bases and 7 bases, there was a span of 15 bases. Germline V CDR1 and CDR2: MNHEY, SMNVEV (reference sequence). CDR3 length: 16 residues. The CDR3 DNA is TGTGCCAGCAGTTTATCAGCCTACAGGGCGGGTGAAAAACTGTTTTTT. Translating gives CASSLSAYRAGEKLFF.

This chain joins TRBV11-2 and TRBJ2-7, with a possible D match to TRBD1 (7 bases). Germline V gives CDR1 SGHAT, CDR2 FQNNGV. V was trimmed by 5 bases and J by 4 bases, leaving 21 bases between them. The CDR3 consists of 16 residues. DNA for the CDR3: TGTGCCAGCAGCCCAGGGAGGCAGGGGGGTCATTACGAGCAGTACGTC. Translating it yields CASSPGRQGGHYEQYV.

The chain's CDR3 is CASAFGTGDEKLFF. The CDR3 nucleotides read TGTGCCAGTGCTTTTGGGACAGGGGATGAAAAACTGTTTTTT. This chain links TRBV19 with TRBJ1-4, with 10 bases matching TRBD1. The CDR3 covers 14 residues. Germline V lookup: CDR1 LNHDA, CDR2 SQIVND (reference sequence). Losses at the gene ends were 8 bases for V and 6 bases for J; bases not matched to a gene: 6. Based on the CDR3 plus reference TRBV19 and TRBJ1-4, the full variable domain is DGGITQSPKYLFRKEGQNVTLSCEQNLNHDAMYWYRQDPGQGLRLIYYSQIVNDFQKGDIAEGYSVSREKKESFPLTVTSAQKNPTAFYLCASAFGTGDEKLFFGSGTQLSVL.

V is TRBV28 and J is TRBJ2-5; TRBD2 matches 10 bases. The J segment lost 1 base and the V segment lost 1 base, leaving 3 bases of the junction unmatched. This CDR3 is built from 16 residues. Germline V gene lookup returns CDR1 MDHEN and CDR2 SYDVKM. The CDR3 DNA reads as TGTGCCAGCAGTTTATATTGGACTAGCGGCCAAGAGACCCAGTACTTC. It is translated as CASSLYWTSGQETQYF.

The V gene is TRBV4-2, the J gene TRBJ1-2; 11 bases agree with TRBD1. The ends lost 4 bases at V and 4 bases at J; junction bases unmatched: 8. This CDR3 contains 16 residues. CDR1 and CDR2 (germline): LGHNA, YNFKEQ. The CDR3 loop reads CASSPTGTGGAYGYTF. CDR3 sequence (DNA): TGTGCCAGCAGCCCAACCGGGACAGGGGGAGCCTATGGCTACACCTTC.

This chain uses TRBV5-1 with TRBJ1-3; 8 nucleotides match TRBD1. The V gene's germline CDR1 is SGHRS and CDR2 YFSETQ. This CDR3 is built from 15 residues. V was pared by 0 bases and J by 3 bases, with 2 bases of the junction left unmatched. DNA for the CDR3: TGCGCCAGCAGCTTGGCCAGGGGGCATGGAAACACCATATATTTT. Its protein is CASSLARGHGNTIYF.

As DNA, the CDR3 is TGTGCCAGCAGTAAATCACAGGGTCAAGCTTTCTTT. It yields the protein CASSKSQGQAFF. The chain has TRBV28 and TRBJ1-1; D possibly corresponds to TRBD1 (6 bases). Germline V gene lookup returns CDR1 MDHEN and CDR2 SYDVKM. Trimming took off 5 bases at V and 9 bases at J, with 13 bases between the two ends. The CDR3 has 12 amino acids.

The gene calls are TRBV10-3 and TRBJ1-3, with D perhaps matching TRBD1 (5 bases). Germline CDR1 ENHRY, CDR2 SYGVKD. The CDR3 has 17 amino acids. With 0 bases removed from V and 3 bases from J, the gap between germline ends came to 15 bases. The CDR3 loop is CAISESMVRQIGNTIYF. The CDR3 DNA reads TGTGCCATCAGTGAGTCGATGGTTCGACAGATTGGAAACACCATATATTTT.

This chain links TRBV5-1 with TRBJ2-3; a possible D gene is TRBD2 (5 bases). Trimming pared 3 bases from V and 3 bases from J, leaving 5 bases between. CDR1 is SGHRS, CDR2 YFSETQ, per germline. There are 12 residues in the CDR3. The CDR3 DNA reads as TGCGCCAGCAGCTGGACTACAGATACGCAGTATTTT. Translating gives CASSWTTDTQYF.

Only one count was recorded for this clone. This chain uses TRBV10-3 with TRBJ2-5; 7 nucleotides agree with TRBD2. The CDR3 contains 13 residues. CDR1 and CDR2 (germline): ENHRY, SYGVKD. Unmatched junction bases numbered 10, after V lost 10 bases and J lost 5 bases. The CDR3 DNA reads TGTGCCACGCGGGGGACCGCCGGGGAGACCCAGTACTTC. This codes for CATRGTAGETQYF.

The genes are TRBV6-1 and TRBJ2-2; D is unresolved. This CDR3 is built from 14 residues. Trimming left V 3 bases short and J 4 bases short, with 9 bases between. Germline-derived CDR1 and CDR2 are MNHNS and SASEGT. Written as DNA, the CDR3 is TGTGCCAGCAGTGAGAGGAGTTTCACCGGGGAGCTGTTTTTT. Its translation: CASSERSFTGELFF.

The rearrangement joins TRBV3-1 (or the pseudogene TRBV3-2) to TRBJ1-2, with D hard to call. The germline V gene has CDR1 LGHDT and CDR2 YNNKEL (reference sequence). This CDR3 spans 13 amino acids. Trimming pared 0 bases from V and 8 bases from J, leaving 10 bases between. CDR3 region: CASSQDGVRGYTF. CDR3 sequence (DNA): TGTGCCAGCAGCCAAGATGGAGTGCGCGGCTACACCTTC.

The CDR3 loop reads CASSQRLAGGSYLYNEQFF. CDR3 DNA sequence: TGTGCCAGCAGTCAAAGACTAGCGGGAGGCAGCTACCTCTACAATGAGCAGTTCTTC. The rearrangement links TRBV27 to TRBJ2-1; TRBD2 matches 13 bases. The CDR3 consists of 19 residues. V dropped 5 bases and J dropped 3; count of bases not matched to a gene: 13. Germline values: CDR1 MNHEY, CDR2 SMNVEV (reference sequence).

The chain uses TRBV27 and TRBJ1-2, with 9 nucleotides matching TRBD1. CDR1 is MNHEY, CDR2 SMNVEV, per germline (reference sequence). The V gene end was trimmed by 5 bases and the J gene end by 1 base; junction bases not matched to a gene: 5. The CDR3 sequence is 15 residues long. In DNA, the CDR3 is TGTGCCAGCAGTCCGGGACAGGGTTTTAACTATGGCTACACCTTC. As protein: CASSPGQGFNYGYTF.

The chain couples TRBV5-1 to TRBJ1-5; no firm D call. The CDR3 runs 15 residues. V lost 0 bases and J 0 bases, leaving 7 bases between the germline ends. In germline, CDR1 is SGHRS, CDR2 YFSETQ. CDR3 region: CASSLAGYSNQPQHF. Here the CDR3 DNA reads TGCGCCAGCAGCTTGGCGGGGTATAGCAATCAGCCCCAGCATTTT.

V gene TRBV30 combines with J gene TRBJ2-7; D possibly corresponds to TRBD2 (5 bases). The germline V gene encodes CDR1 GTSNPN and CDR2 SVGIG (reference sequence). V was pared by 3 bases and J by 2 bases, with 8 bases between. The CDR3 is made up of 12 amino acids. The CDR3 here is CAWSGVPYEQYF. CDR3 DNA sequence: TGTGCCTGGAGCGGGGTACCCTACGAGCAGTACTTC.

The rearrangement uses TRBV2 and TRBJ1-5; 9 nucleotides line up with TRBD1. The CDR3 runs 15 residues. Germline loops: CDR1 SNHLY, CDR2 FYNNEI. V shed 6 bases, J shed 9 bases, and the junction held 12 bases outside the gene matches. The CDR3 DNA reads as TGTGCCAGCAGCAAGGACAGGGGTGCCGGGTGGCCCCAGCATTTT. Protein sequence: CASSKDRGAGWPQHF.

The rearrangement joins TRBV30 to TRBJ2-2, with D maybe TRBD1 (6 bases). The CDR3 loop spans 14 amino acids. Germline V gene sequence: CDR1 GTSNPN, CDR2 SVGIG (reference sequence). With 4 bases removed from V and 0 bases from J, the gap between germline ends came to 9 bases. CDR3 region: CAWTKGANTGELFF. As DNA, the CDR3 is TGTGCCTGGACGAAGGGGGCGAACACCGGGGAGCTGTTTTTT.

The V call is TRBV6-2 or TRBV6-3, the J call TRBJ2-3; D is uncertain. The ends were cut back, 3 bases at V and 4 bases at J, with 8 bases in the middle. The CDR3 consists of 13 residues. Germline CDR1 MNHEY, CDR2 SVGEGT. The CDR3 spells CASSYLEADTQYF. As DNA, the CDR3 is TGTGCCAGCAGTTATCTAGAGGCAGATACGCAGTATTTT.

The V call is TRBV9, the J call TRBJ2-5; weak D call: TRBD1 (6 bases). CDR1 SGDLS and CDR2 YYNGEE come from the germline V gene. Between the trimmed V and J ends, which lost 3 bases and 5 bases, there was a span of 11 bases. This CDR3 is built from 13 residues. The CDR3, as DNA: TGTGCCAGCAGCGGCACAGGGATGGAGACCCAGTACTTC. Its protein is CASSGTGMETQYF.

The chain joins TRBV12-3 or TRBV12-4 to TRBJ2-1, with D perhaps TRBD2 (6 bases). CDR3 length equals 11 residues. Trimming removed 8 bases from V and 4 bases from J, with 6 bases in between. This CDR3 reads CASGGYNEQFF. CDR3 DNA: TGTGCCAGCGGGGGGTACAATGAGCAGTTCTTC.

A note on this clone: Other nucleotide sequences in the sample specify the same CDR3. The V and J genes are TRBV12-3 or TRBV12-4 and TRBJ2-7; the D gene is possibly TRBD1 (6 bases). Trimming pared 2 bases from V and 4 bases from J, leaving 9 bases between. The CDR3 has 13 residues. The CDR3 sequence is CASSLRQGYEQYF. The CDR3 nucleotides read TGTGCCAGCAGTTTAAGGCAGGGGTACGAGCAGTACTTC.

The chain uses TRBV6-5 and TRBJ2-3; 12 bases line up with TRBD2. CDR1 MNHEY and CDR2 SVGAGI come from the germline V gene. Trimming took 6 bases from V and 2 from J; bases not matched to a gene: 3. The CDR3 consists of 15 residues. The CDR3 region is CASSGLAGITDTQYF. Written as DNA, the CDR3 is TGTGCCAGCAGCGGACTAGCGGGAATCACAGATACGCAGTATTTT.

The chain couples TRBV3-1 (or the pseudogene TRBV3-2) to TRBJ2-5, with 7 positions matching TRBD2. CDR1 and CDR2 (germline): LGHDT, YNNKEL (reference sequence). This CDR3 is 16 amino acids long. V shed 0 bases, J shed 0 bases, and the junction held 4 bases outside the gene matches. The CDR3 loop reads CASSQEGGWYQETQYF. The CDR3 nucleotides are TGTGCCAGCAGCCAAGAGGGGGGGTGGTACCAAGAGACCCAGTACTTC.